The entry that follows covers one TCR beta chain sequence. What it recognizes is unknown. The data were taken from a study of OX40 agonist ivuxolimab in advanced cancers. About the research overall: Past anti-PD-1, anti-PD-L1 or anti-CTLA-4 therapy was accepted, and around 40% had received some. General study results and limits: Certain nonresponding patients likewise had low normalized T-cell clonal expansion.

Clones were read by immunoSEQ multiplex PCR, and TCRdb kept only the in-frame ones, dropping some. The table includes about 84,000 clones, 94% detected once. The V end lost 0 bases, the J end lost 2 bases, and 8 bases lay between the germline ends. The CDR3 contains 14 residues. From germline, CDR1 is SGHNT and CDR2 YYREEE (reference sequence). The study sampled blood at baseline, cycle 4 day 1, and cycle 7 day 1. The chain carries TRBV5-4 and TRBJ2-5; no clear D gene. The source was CD4+ or CD8+ T cells sorted from blood, collected in a trial of the OX40 agonist ivuxolimab. This receptor was obtained from an adult with an advanced solid tumor such as melanoma, head and neck, liver or kidney cancer. CDR3 loop: CASSLEAAQETQYF. Written as DNA, the CDR3 is TGTGCCAGCAGCTTGGAGGCAGCACAAGAGACCCAGTACTTC. The whole variable domain, remainder taken from reference TRBV5-4 and TRBJ2-5, is ETGVTQSPTHLIKTRGQQVTLRCSSQSGHNTVSWYQQALGQGPQFIFQYYREEENGRGNFPPRFSGLQFPNYSSELNVNALELDDSALYLCASSLEAAQETQYFGPGTRLLVL.